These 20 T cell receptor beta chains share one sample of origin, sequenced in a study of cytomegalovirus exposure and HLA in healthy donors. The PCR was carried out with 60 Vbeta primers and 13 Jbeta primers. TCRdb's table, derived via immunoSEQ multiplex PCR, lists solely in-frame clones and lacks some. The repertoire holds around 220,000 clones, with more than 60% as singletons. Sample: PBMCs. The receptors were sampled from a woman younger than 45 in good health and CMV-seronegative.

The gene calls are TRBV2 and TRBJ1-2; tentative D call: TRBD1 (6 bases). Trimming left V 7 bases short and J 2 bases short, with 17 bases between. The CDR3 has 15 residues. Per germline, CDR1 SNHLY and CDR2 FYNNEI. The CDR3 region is CASNLGGAANYGYTF. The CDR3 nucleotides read TGTGCCAGCAACCTGGGGGGGGCGGCGAACTATGGCTACACCTTC.

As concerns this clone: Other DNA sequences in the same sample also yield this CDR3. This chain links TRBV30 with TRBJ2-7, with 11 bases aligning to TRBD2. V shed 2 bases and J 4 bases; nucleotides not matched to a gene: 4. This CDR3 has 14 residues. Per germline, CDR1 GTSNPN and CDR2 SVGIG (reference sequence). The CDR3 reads CAWSPGTSGYEQYF. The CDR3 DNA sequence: TGTGCCTGGAGTCCCGGGACTAGCGGATACGAGCAGTACTTC.

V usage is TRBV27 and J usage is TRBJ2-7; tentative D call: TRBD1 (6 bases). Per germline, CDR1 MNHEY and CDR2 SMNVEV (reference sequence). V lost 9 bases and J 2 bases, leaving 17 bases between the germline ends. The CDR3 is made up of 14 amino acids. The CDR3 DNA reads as TGTGCCAGAAGCGGTTGGCAGGGGACCTACGAGCAGTACTTC. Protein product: CARSGWQGTYEQYF.

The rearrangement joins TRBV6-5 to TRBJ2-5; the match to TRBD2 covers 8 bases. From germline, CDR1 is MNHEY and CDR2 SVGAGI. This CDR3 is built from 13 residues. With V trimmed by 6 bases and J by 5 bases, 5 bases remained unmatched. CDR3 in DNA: TGTGCCAGCAGCAACAGCGGGGGCGAGACCCAGTACTTC. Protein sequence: CASSNSGGETQYF.

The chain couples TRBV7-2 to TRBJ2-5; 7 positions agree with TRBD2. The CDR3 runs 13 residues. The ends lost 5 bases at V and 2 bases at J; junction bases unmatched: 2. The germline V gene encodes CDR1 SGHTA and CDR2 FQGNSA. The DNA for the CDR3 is TGTGCCAGCAGCACGGGACTACAAGAGACCCAGTACTTC. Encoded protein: CASSTGLQETQYF.

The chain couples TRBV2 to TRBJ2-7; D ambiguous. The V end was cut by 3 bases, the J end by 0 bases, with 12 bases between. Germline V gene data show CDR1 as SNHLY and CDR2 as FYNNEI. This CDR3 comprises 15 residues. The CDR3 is CASSDRSRSSYEQYF. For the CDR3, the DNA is TGTGCCAGCAGTGATCGGTCCCGAAGCTCCTACGAGCAGTACTTC.

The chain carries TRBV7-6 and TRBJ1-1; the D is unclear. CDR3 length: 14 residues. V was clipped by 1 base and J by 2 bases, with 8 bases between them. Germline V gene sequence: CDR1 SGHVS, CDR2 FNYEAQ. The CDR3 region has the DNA TGTGCCAGCAGCTTAGGAGGTGTTAACACTGAAGCTTTCTTT. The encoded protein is CASSLGGVNTEAFF.

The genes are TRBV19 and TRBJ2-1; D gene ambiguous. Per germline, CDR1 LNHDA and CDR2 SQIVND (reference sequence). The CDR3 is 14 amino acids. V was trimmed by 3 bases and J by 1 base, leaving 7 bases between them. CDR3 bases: TGTGCCAGTAGTATGACTTTATCCTACAATGAGCAGTTCTTC. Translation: CASSMTLSYNEQFF.

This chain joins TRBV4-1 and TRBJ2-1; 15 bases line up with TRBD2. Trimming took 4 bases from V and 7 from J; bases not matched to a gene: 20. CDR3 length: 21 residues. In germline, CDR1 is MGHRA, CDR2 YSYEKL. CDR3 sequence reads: CASSLAGLAGGPRESRNEQFF. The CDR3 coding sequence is TGCGCCAGCAGCCTGGCCGGACTAGCGGGAGGGCCGAGGGAATCTAGGAATGAGCAGTTCTTC.

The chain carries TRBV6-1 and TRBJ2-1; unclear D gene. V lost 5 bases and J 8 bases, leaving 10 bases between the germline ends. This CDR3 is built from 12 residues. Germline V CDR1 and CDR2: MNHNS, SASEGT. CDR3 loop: CASSRRGHEQFF. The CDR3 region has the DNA TGTGCCAGCAGTCGACGCGGCCATGAGCAGTTCTTC.

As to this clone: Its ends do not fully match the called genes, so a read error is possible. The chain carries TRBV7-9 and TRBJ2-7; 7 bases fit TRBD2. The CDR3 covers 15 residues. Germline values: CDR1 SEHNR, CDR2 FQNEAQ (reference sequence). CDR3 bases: TGTTCCAGCAGCCCAGGGTCGGGGGGTCCCTACGAGCAGTACTTC. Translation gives CSSSPGSGGPYEQYF.

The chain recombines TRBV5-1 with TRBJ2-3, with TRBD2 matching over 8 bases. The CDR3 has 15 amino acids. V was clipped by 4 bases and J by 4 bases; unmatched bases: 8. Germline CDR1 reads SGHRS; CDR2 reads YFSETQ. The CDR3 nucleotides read TGCGCCAGCAGCAGAAGCGGGAGTTCGTCAGATACGCAGTATTTT. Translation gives CASSRSGSSSDTQYF.

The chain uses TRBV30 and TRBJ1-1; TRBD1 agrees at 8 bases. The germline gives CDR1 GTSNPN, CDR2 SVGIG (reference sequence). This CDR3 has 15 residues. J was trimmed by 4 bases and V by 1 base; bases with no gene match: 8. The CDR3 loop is CAWSGRDRGPTEAFF. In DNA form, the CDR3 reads TGTGCCTGGAGTGGCCGAGACAGGGGACCCACTGAAGCTTTCTTT.

DNA of the CDR3: TGTGCCAGCAGCGCCGGAGGGACAGGGGGCGTTTATACGCAGTATTTT. Translating it yields CASSAGGTGGVYTQYF. The V and J genes are TRBV5-5 and TRBJ2-3, with TRBD1 matching 12 bases. The length of the CDR3 is 16 residues. Germline V gene lookup returns CDR1 SGHKS and CDR2 YYEKEE (reference sequence). V trimming: 4 bases; J trimming: 7 bases; junction bases outside the gene matches: 10.

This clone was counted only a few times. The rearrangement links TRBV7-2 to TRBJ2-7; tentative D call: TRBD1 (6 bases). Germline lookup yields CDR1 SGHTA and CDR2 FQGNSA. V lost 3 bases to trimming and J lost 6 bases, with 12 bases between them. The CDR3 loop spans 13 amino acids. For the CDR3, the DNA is TGTGCCAGCAGCTTTACTATAGGGGGCGAGCAGTACTTC. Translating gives CASSFTIGGEQYF.

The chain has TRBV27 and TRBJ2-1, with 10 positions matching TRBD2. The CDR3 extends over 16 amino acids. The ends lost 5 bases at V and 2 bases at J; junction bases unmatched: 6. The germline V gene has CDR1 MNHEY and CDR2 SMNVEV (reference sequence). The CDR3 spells CASSTITSGTYNEQFF. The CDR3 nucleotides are TGTGCCAGCAGTACCATAACTAGCGGGACCTACAATGAGCAGTTCTTC.

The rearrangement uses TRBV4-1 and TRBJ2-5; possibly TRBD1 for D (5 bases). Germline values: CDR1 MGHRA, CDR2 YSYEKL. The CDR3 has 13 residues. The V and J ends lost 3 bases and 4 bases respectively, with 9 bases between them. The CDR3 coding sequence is TGCGCCAGCAGCCATATTGGGGCAGAGACCCAGTACTTC. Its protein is CASSHIGAETQYF.

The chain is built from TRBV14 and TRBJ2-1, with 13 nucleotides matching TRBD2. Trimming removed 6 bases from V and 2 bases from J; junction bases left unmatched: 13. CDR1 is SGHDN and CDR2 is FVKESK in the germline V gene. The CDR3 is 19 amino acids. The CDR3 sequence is CASRKGGLAGARAYNEQFF. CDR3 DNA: TGTGCCAGCAGAAAGGGAGGACTAGCGGGGGCCCGCGCCTACAATGAGCAGTTCTTC.

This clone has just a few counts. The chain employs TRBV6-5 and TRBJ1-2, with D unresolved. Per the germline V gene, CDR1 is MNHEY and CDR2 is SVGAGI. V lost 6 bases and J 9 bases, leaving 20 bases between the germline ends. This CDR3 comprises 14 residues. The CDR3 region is CASRRGTETMSYTF. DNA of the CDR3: TGTGCCAGCAGACGGGGAACTGAGACTATGAGCTACACCTTC.

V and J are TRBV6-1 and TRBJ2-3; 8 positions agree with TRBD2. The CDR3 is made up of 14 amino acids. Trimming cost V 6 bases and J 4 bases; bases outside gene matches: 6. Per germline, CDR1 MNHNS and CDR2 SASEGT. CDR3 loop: CASRDSGNADTQYF. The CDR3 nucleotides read TGTGCCAGCAGGGATAGCGGGAACGCAGATACGCAGTATTTT.